One sample yielded the 30 T cell receptor beta chains listed below, sequenced in a study of CD8+CD57+ T cells in acquired aplastic anemia. Genomic DNA, the template, was used for profiling of the TCR beta VDJ and CDR3. TCRdb analysed the reads with MiXCR anew, one entry per CDR3 protein. The sample gives about 420,000 distinct CDR3 sequences, about two thirds of which show up once; under 4.5% is in the top ten. The specimen sequenced was sorted CD4+, CD8+, or CD8+CD57+ T cells (not recorded which) from PBMCs. These receptors were collected from a human donor in good health, serving as a control.

Regarding this clonotype: Without the conserved terminal phenylalanine or tryptophan, this CDR3 likely stems from a read error. No DNA is shown, since the ends of the CDR3 on it are uncertain; the CDR3 is the one TCRdb lists. This sequence joins TRBV19 and TRBJ2-2; TRBD1, the table's D call, was not compared with the DNA. The CDR3 totals 15 residues, both ends included. In germline, CDR1 is LNHDA, CDR2 SQIVND (reference sequence). This chain's CDR3 is CASRDRGHDTEQFFG.

To note about this clonotype: This CDR3 fails to terminate in the conserved phenylalanine or tryptophan, so it likely reflects a read error. The chain employs TRBV19 and TRBJ1-4; D is undetermined. The CDR3 contains 12 residues. CDR1 is LNHDA and CDR2 is SQIVND in the germline V gene (reference sequence). As DNA, the CDR3 is TGTGCTAGCCCTAACGATTGCAGAAAACTGTTTTTA. This codes for CASPNDCRKLFL.

Comment on this clonotype: At one end the junction does not follow the germline gene, possibly because of a read error. The V gene is TRBV2, the J gene TRBJ1-2; D remains ambiguous. From germline, CDR1 is SNHLY and CDR2 FYNNEI. The CDR3 is made up of 14 amino acids. The CDR3 coding sequence is TGTGCCAGCAGCGCGGGTTCCTCGGACTATGGTTTCTTCTTC. Amino acid sequence: CASSAGSSDYGFFF.

This CDR3 is CSVGGLAGHNEQYF. The CDR3 nucleotides read TGCAGCGTTGGAGGACTAGCGGGGCACAACGAGCAGTACTTC. The rearrangement links TRBV29-1 to TRBJ2-1; 12 nucleotides align to TRBD2. The J call may not be correct, given that the DNA end is closer to TRBJ2-7. This CDR3 is built from 14 residues. Germline V gene data show CDR1 as SQVTM and CDR2 as ANQGSEA.

Concerning this clonotype itself: With a much larger clone just one base away, this may be a read error. The conserved final phenylalanine or tryptophan is absent from the CDR3, which likely points to a read error. V is TRBV20-1 and J is TRBJ1-1; 7 bases match TRBD1. Germline CDR1 is DFQATT and CDR2 is SNEGSKA (reference sequence). The trim removed 0 bases at V and 0 bases at J, leaving 4 bases unmatched. The CDR3 consists of 15 residues. CDR3 region: CSARDGRGLNTEAFS. CDR3 DNA sequence: TGCAGTGCTAGAGATGGGAGGGGGCTGAACACTGAAGCTTTCTCT.

This clonotype was counted ten times or more. The rearrangement joins TRBV7-9 to TRBJ2-7; D remains unclear. CDR1 is SEHNR, CDR2 FQNEAQ, per germline (reference sequence). CDR3 length: 14 residues. With 2 bases removed from V and 2 bases from J, the gap between germline ends came to 10 bases. Here the CDR3 reads CASSLSAATYEQYF. The DNA for the CDR3 is TGTGCCAGCAGCTTATCAGCCGCCACCTACGAGCAGTACTTC.

The chain recombines TRBV9 with TRBJ2-5, with a tentative D call TRBD2 (6 bases). V lost 0 bases, J lost 8 bases, and 17 bases lay in between. This CDR3 contains 15 residues. Germline V gene sequence: CDR1 SGDLS, CDR2 YYNGEE. CDR3 loop: CASSVAAGLEETQYF. CDR3 DNA sequence: TGTGCCAGCAGCGTAGCTGCGGGGTTAGAGGAAACCCAGTACTTC.

This clonotype was recorded many times. This rearrangement joins TRBV7-7 to TRBJ2-3, with D tentatively TRBD2 (6 bases). V was shortened by 5 bases and J by 0 bases, with 12 bases between the two germline ends. This CDR3 has 15 residues. Per germline, CDR1 SSHAT and CDR2 FNYEAQ (reference sequence). The DNA of the CDR3 is TGTGCCAGCAGCAGAGGGGAGGCTAGCACAGATACGCAGTATTTT. Its protein product is CASSRGEASTDTQYF.

Concerning this clonotype: Sequence at one end of the junction differs from germline and may be a read error. The chain employs TRBV7-7 and TRBJ2-1; D uncertain. The CDR3 length is 14 residues. Germline values: CDR1 SSHAT, CDR2 FNYEAQ (reference sequence). CDR3 residues: CASSLVYTPTMSSF. CDR3 nucleotide sequence: TGTGCTAGCAGCTTAGTATACACTCCTACAATGAGCAGTTTC.

This clonotype came up many times. This chain joins TRBV19 and TRBJ2-1; D unclear. CDR3 length: 14 amino acids. Germline assignment: CDR1 LNHDA and CDR2 SQIVND (reference sequence). V lost 8 bases and J 3 bases, leaving 14 bases between the germline ends. The CDR3, as DNA: TGTGCCAGTTGTAGGTCCGGAGTCTACAATGAGCAGTTCTTC. It yields the protein CASCRSGVYNEQFF.

This clonotype was seen a handful of times. The chain couples TRBV18 to TRBJ1-5; D gene ambiguous. The V gene's germline CDR1 is KGHSH and CDR2 LQKENI. This CDR3 spans 13 amino acids. V lost 3 bases to trimming and J lost 4 bases, with 7 bases between them. CDR3 sequence reads: CASSPAENQPQHF. Written as DNA, the CDR3 is TGTGCCAGCTCACCGGCCGAGAATCAGCCCCAGCATTTT.

A note on this clonotype: The CDR3 does not close with the conserved phenylalanine or tryptophan, likely indicating a read error. V usage is TRBV15 and J usage is TRBJ1-2; TRBD1 might be the D (6 bases). The CDR3 is 16 residues long. Germline CDR1 and CDR2: LNHNV and YYDKDF (reference sequence). This CDR3 is CASSEGGGGANFRYTL. The CDR3 bases are TGTGCCAGCAGCGAGGGGGGTGGGGGGGCTAACTTTAGATACACCTTA.

This rearrangement joins TRBV5-1 to TRBJ1-6; TRBD1 might be the D (5 bases). This CDR3 contains 14 residues. The germline V gene encodes CDR1 SGHRS and CDR2 YFSETQ. V gave up 6 bases and J gave up 10 bases, with 17 bases separating them. CDR3 coding DNA: TGCGCCAGCACAGGTGGGGTAGAGGGGTCACCCCTCCACTTT. Amino acid sequence: CASTGGVEGSPLHF.

Points on this clonotype: At one end the junction does not follow the germline gene, possibly because of a read error. The chain couples TRBV7-7 to TRBJ2-7; TRBD1 might be the D (5 bases). Germline CDR1 reads SSHAT; CDR2 reads FNYEAQ (reference sequence). The CDR3 is 14 residues long. The CDR3, as DNA: TGTGCCAGCAGCTTAGGCCCTGGGGCTGGGGCCAACGTCTTC. Protein product: CASSLGPGAGANVF.

As for this clonotype: This CDR3 fails to terminate in the conserved phenylalanine or tryptophan, so it likely reflects a read error. The DNA is omitted, as the CDR3 cannot be located on it reliably, and the CDR3 follows TCRdb's listing. The chain carries TRBV7-2 and TRBJ1-1. With termini counted, the CDR3 has 13 amino acids. From germline, CDR1 is SGHTA and CDR2 FQGNSA. The CDR3 region is CASSSREYNSPLH.

This clonotype has only a few counts. J is TRBJ1-6 and V is TRBV2; possible D gene TRBD1, 5 bases. The CDR3 runs 15 residues. V was clipped by 7 bases and J by 7 bases, with 17 bases between them. Looked up from germline, CDR1 is SNHLY and CDR2 is FYNNEI. The CDR3 spells CASTVTGTSNSPLHF. For the CDR3, the DNA is TGTGCCAGCACCGTGACCGGGACTAGCAATTCACCCCTCCACTTT. The entire variable domain, with the rest obtained from reference TRBV2 and TRBJ1-6, is as follows: EPEVTQTPSHQVTQMGQEVILRCVPISNHLYFYWYRQILGQKVEFLVSFYNNEISEKSEIFDDQFSVERPDGSNFTLKIRSTKLEDSAMYFCASTVTGTSNSPLHFGNGTRLTVT.

The chain recombines TRBV7-2 with TRBJ1-4, with a weak D call TRBD1 (6 bases). CDR1 is SGHTA and CDR2 is FQGNSA in the germline V gene. V was shortened by 5 bases and J by 14 bases, with 27 bases between the two germline ends. This CDR3 comprises 16 residues. CDR3 sequence (DNA): TGTGCCAGCAGCCGGACAGTTCGATGCACTGAAGAAATCCTGTTTTTT. This translates into CASSRTVRCTEEILFF.

This clonotype is a singleton in its sample. This chain uses TRBV7-2 with TRBJ1-6; D not certain. Germline CDR1 is SGHTA and CDR2 is FQGNSA. The V end lost 6 bases, the J end lost 0 bases, and 9 bases lay between the germline ends. This CDR3 is built from 15 residues. As DNA, the CDR3 is TGTGCCAGCAGGGTTCCGGGCTCCTATAATTCACCCCTCCACTTT. Amino acids: CASRVPGSYNSPLHF.

This clonotype was observed at least ten times. V gene TRBV20-1 combines with J gene TRBJ2-5, with TRBD2 identical over 10 bases. The germline CDR1 and CDR2 sequences are DFQATT and SNEGSKA (reference sequence). Trimming cost V 2 bases and J 5 bases; bases outside gene matches: 5. CDR3 length equals 14 residues. CDR3 in amino acids: CSARPGLAHETQYF. CDR3 nucleotides: TGCAGTGCTAGACCGGGACTAGCGCACGAGACCCAGTACTTC.

CDR3 sequence (DNA): TGTGCCAGCAGTGGGGACAGGGAACCCCTCCACTTT. Its protein is CASSGDREPLHF. The genes are TRBV11-2 and TRBJ1-6, with 9 bases lining up with TRBD1. This CDR3 is built from 12 residues. V shed 6 bases and J 12 bases; nucleotides not matched to a gene: 3. Germline V CDR1 and CDR2: SGHAT, FQNNGV.

This clonotype was recorded only once. Compared with germline, one end of the junction differs, possibly owing to a read error. The J gene is TRBJ2-7, the V gene TRBV15, with 9 bases aligning to TRBD1. The CDR3 is 14 amino acids. Germline lookup yields CDR1 LNHNV and CDR2 YYDKDF (reference sequence). In DNA, the CDR3 is TGTGCCAGCAGCTTACAGGGGGCTTACTACCCGCAGTACTTC. Residues: CASSLQGAYYPQYF.

In its sample, this clonotype was seen once. Because the CDR3 is missing its conserved closing phenylalanine or tryptophan, this is likely a read error. The limits of the CDR3 on the DNA are not certain, so only TCRdb's listed CDR3 is given. The chain combines TRBV7-2 with TRBJ1-2. The CDR3 spans 13 amino acids, including both terminal residues. In germline, CDR1 is SGHTA, CDR2 FQGNSA. CDR3 sequence reads: CASSLARFYCYTP.

The chain carries TRBV7-3 and TRBJ2-5; TRBD1 agrees at 8 bases. CDR1 is SGHTA and CDR2 is FQGTGA in the germline V gene. V lost 7 bases, J lost 5 bases, and 12 bases stayed unmatched. The CDR3 spans 15 residues. This CDR3 reads CASTPFGRGQETQYF. The CDR3 DNA reads as TGTGCCAGCACCCCATTCGGCAGGGGGCAGGAGACCCAGTACTTC. Using reference TRBV7-3 and TRBJ2-5 for the parts outside the CDR3, the full variable domain is GAGVSQTPSNKVTEKGKYVELRCDPISGHTALYWYRQSLGQGPEFLIYFQGTGAADDSGLPNDRFFAVRPEGSVSTLKIQRTERGDSAVYLCASTPFGRGQETQYFGPGTRLLVL.

Notes on this clonotype: The junction shows a germline mismatch at one end, possibly a read error. The V and J genes are TRBV7-8 and TRBJ2-1, with D unclear. Germline V CDR1 and CDR2: SGHVS, FQNEAQ. The CDR3 is made up of 13 amino acids. The CDR3 sequence is CASSSNRSNEHFF. CDR3 in DNA: TGTGCCAGCAGTTCTAATCGTAGCAATGAGCACTTCTTC.

The chain couples TRBV7-2 to TRBJ1-1; D call uncertain. Germline V gene sequence: CDR1 SGHTA, CDR2 FQGNSA. This CDR3 is built from 15 residues. Trimming shortened V by 4 bases and J by 6 bases, and 18 bases separated the two germline ends. CDR3: CASSSAVNGVSEAFF. In DNA form, the CDR3 reads TGTGCCAGCAGCTCAGCGGTAAATGGGGTATCTGAAGCTTTCTTT.

The sample holds one count of this clonotype. The genes are TRBV19 and TRBJ1-4; 12 bases agree with TRBD1. Germline V gene sequence: CDR1 LNHDA, CDR2 SQIVND (reference sequence). The V gene end was trimmed by 3 bases and the J gene end by 7 bases; junction bases not matched to a gene: 18. This CDR3 contains 20 residues. The CDR3 is CASSMEPSYGTGGAGEKLFF. The CDR3 coding sequence is TGTGCCAGTAGTATGGAGCCTTCCTATGGGACAGGGGGCGCTGGTGAAAAACTGTTTTTT.

This clonotype was picked up many times. The V and J genes are TRBV5-1 and TRBJ2-2, with D uncertain. Trimming removed 1 base at V and 6 bases at J, with 4 bases between. The germline CDR1 and CDR2 sequences are SGHRS and YFSETQ. The CDR3 is 12 amino acids. In DNA form, the CDR3 reads TGCGCCAGCAGCTTGAATCCCGGGGAGCTGTTTTTT. Protein sequence: CASSLNPGELFF.

V and J are TRBV20-1 and TRBJ1-2; no firm D call. The V and J ends lost 5 bases and 4 bases respectively, with 17 bases between them. The CDR3 has 14 amino acids. Germline CDR1 and CDR2: DFQATT and SNEGSKA (reference sequence). CDR3: CSAEGHRATYGYTF. Here the CDR3 DNA reads TGCAGTGCTGAAGGGCACCGAGCGACCTATGGCTACACCTTC.

In this sample, this clonotype turned up once. Since a much larger clone is just one base distant, this may be a read error. V is TRBV12-3 or TRBV12-4 and J is TRBJ2-1; 8 bases align to TRBD1. The CDR3 covers 14 residues. The V gene end was trimmed by 4 bases and the J gene end by 10 bases; junction bases not matched to a gene: 9. The CDR3 here is CASSSGQDGKEQFF. CDR3 nucleotide sequence: TGTGCCAGCAGTTCGGGACAGGACGGCAAAGAGCAGTTCTTC.

This clonotype was picked up many times. The chain is built from TRBV27 and TRBJ1-2; TRBD1 is a possible D gene (5 bases). V lost 2 bases to trimming and J lost 4 bases, with 11 bases between them. Germline V CDR1 and CDR2: MNHEY, SMNVEV (reference sequence). CDR3 size: 14 residues. The CDR3 loop reads CASSLKGRAYGYTF. The CDR3 region has the DNA TGTGCCAGCAGTTTAAAGGGACGGGCCTATGGCTACACCTTC.